This T cell receptor beta chain was sequenced for a study of shared clonotypes between healthy human individuals. As regards this clone: No antigen is known for it.

Nashville, Tennessee was home to all donors, each a Caucasian adult. Per the authors' pipeline: ImmunoSEQ gave junction-only sequences without quality scores, so filtering differed. This table comes from immunoSEQ multiplex PCR, and its TCRdb copy is limited to in-frame clones, with some not included. D and trimming were read from the DNA, whereas the V and J calls and clone size are those reported in that table. The sample includes 650,000 to 700,000 clones, 90% seen only once; the top ten take approximately 35%. The CDR3 is 16 amino acids. Deletions cut 0 bases from V and 0 bases from J, with 12 bases between. Looked up from germline, CDR1 is MNHEY and CDR2 is SVGAGI. Whole-study findings and limits: Naive subsets usually exceeded memory subsets in estimated richness. Relative to clonotypes present in all four donors, those not shared had lower generation probabilities.

The sequenced sample was memory CD8+ T cells from PBMCs. The subset was: CD45RO+ cells pooled with CCR7-negative TemRA cells. The V call is TRBV6-5, the J call TRBJ2-7, with D maybe TRBD1 (6 bases). The TCR sequence derives from a man younger than 35 in good health. Some clones in this sample may be carry-over from other donors' samples. This CDR3 reads CASSYSIGQSSYEQYF. CDR3 in DNA: TGTGCCAGCAGTTACTCGATCGGACAGAGCTCCTACGAGCAGTACTTC.